This TCR beta chain was identified in a study of regulatory T cells in long-lasting Graves disease. Study results and limitations: The TCR repertoire of persistent Graves' patients was less diverse than that of newly diagnosed ones.

Investigators prepared the TCR beta libraries by applying iRepertoire HTBI primers and Arm-PCR of CDR3 regions. TCRdb processed the multiplex PCR reads anew with MiXCR; each CDR3 protein has one entry. This sample yields hundreds of thousands of distinct CDR3 sequences, of which roughly a fifth are seen a single time; roughly 7.7% belongs to the top ten. Time point indicated: persistent/refractory GD, antithyroid drugs over 5 years with positive TRAb. PBMC-extracted RNA yielded the TCR library. Tubes containing EDTA received 8 to 9.5 milliliters of drawn peripheral blood. This clonotype was seen ten or more times. Its antigen is not known. The TCR comes from a female donor with Graves disease. Sequencing was performed on peripheral blood mononuclear cells (PBMCs), taken when the disease was refractory, from a patient treated with antithyroid drugs.

Here the CDR3 reads CASSVTAYSPLHF. CDR3 DNA: TGTGCCAGCAGTGTGACAGCCTACTCACCCCTCCACTTT. The chain joins TRBV25-1 to TRBJ1-6, with D maybe TRBD1 (5 bases). Trimming left V 4 bases short and J 10 bases short, with 11 bases between. The CDR3 runs to 13 residues. Germline CDR1 reads MGHDK; CDR2 reads SYGVNS. Variable domain in full (rest from reference TRBV25-1 and TRBJ1-6): EADIYQTPRYLVIGTGKKITLECSQTMGHDKMYWYQQDPGMELHLIHYSYGVNSTEKGDLSSESTVSRIRTEHFPLTLESARPSHTSQYLCASSVTAYSPLHFGNGTRLTVT.